This TCR beta chain was found in a study of blood T cell repertoires in COVID-19. The CDR3 covers 13 residues. Between the trimmed V and J ends, which lost 0 bases and 11 bases, there was a span of 11 bases. Looked up from germline, CDR1 is LGHDT and CDR2 is YNNKEL (reference sequence). Here immunoSEQ multiplex PCR was the method, and the copy in TCRdb shows in-frame clones only, minus some. Of some 150,000 clones in the sample, approximately 84% were seen once. The sample taken for sequencing was peripheral blood. The chain links TRBV3-1 (or the pseudogene TRBV3-2) to TRBJ2-1; D remains ambiguous. The origin of this receptor is an elderly woman in a cohort sampled during active or convalescent COVID-19. CDR3: CASSQEGRMKQFF. The DNA for the CDR3 is TGTGCCAGCAGCCAAGAGGGCAGAATGAAGCAGTTCTTC.